Listed below are T cell receptor beta chains from one sample, sequenced in a study of T cells in localized non-small cell lung cancer. Clones were sequenced by immunoSEQ multiplex PCR, and TCRdb holds only the in-frame ones, with some missing. The sample yields tens of thousands of clones, approximately 82% seen once. The specimen comprised peripheral blood, sampled before any cancer treatment. The receptors come from a female donor over 55 with stage II squamous cell lung carcinoma. CDR3s include the opening cysteine and the closing phenylalanine or tryptophan. D genes are given only for firm matches. Part of the rows lack a size; the others show once, few, many or a class for expanded clones.

D gene: -
J gene: TRBJ2-1
V gene: TRBV7-9
clone size: -
CDR3 DNA: TGTGCCGGGGGAACAGGGTCATCTTACAATGAGCAGTTCTTC
CDR3 protein: CAGGTGSSYNEQFF

D gene: -
J gene: TRBJ1-1
V gene: TRBV10-3
clone size: -
CDR3 DNA: TGTGCCACCACACCATTAGGGGACACTGAAGCTTTCTTT
CDR3 protein: CATTPLGDTEAFF

D gene: TRBD1
J gene: TRBJ1-4
V gene: TRBV19
clone size: -
CDR3 DNA: TGTGCCAGTAGTCCGAGACAGGGGCCTAATGAAAAACTGTTTTTT
CDR3 protein: CASSPRQGPNEKLFF

D gene: -
J gene: TRBJ2-2
V gene: TRBV7-7
clone size: -
CDR3 DNA: TGTGCCAGCAGCTTAACTGGCCAGTCGAACACCGGGGAGCTGTTTTTT
CDR3 protein: CASSLTGQSNTGELFF

D gene: -
J gene: TRBJ2-2
V gene: TRBV10-3
clone size: -
CDR3 DNA: TGTGCCATCACTTCGGCCCCACCCAAGGCCGGGGAGCTGTTTTTT
CDR3 protein: CAITSAPPKAGELFF

D gene: -
J gene: TRBJ1-2
V gene: TRBV7-4
clone size: -
CDR3 DNA: TGTGCCAGCAGCGCGCCTAACAGGCTAGAGGGCTACACCTTC
CDR3 protein: CASSAPNRLEGYTF

D gene: TRBD1
J gene: TRBJ2-7
V gene: TRBV5-4
clone size: -
CDR3 DNA: TGTGCCAGCAGCCAGTTGACAGGGACCTACGAGCAGTACTTC
CDR3 protein: CASSQLTGTYEQYF

D gene: -
J gene: TRBJ1-5
V gene: TRBV19
clone size: once
CDR3 DNA: TGTGCCAGTAGAGAGACAGGTCTTCTTCAGCCCCAGCATTTT
CDR3 protein: CASRETGLLQPQHF

D gene: -
J gene: TRBJ1-1
V gene: TRBV6-5
clone size: -
CDR3 DNA: TGTGCCAGCACGTCTCCCAGGGGGAACACTGAAGCTTTCTTT
CDR3 protein: CASTSPRGNTEAFF

D gene: -
J gene: TRBJ1-4
V gene: TRBV30
clone size: -
CDR3 DNA: TGTGCCTGGAGTGTTCTGGGGGGCTCCGAAAAACTGTTTTTT
CDR3 protein: CAWSVLGGSEKLFF

D gene: TRBD2
J gene: TRBJ2-1
V gene: TRBV9
clone size: -
CDR3 DNA: TGTGCCAGCAGCCGACACCGGGGGGATGAGCAGTTCTTC
CDR3 protein: CASSRHRGDEQFF

D gene: -
J gene: TRBJ2-7
V gene: TRBV6-6
clone size: -
CDR3 DNA: TGTGCCAGCAGGGAAACAGGTCCTCAATCCTACGAGCAGTACTTC
CDR3 protein: CASRETGPQSYEQYF

D gene: -
J gene: TRBJ1-1
V gene: TRBV6-6
clone size: -
CDR3 DNA: TGTGCCAGCAGTTACAGGGGGGATGAAGCTTTCTTT
CDR3 protein: CASSYRGDEAFF

D gene: -
J gene: TRBJ1-4
V gene: TRBV2
clone size: once
CDR3 DNA: TGTGCCAGCAGTGAATCAGGGTTTACTAATGAAAAACTGTTTTTT
CDR3 protein: CASSESGFTNEKLFF

D gene: -
J gene: TRBJ2-3
V gene: TRBV7-9
clone size: -
CDR3 DNA: TGTGCCAGCAGCTCAGTCACAGATACGCAGTATTTT
CDR3 protein: CASSSVTDTQYF

D gene: -
J gene: TRBJ2-5
V gene: TRBV7-3
clone size: -
CDR3 DNA: TGTGCCAGCAGCTTAGACGGGGAAGAGACCCAGTACTTC
CDR3 protein: CASSLDGEETQYF

D gene: TRBD2
J gene: TRBJ2-5
V gene: TRBV11-2
clone size: few
CDR3 DNA: TGTGCCAGCAGCCCCTTTCCCGCGGGGGGGCGCCGAGAGACCCAGTACTTC
CDR3 protein: CASSPFPAGGRRETQYF

D gene: TRBD2
J gene: TRBJ2-1
V gene: TRBV2
clone size: -
CDR3 DNA: TGTGCCAGCAGTGGTGCGGGGGGTCCTTACAATGAGCAGTTCTTC
CDR3 protein: CASSGAGGPYNEQFF

D gene: -
J gene: TRBJ1-1
V gene: TRBV18
clone size: -
CDR3 DNA: TGTGCCAGCTCACCCCCCGGCGGAGGGTCGGTCGGCACTGAAGCTTTCTTT
CDR3 protein: CASSPPGGGSVGTEAFF

D gene: TRBD2
J gene: TRBJ2-5
V gene: TRBV13
clone size: once
CDR3 DNA: TGTGCCAGCAGCTTAGTTGGGGGGGGGTCCTCGGGAGAGACCCAGTACTTC
CDR3 protein: CASSLVGGGSSGETQYF

D gene: -
J gene: TRBJ2-3
V gene: TRBV19
clone size: -
CDR3 DNA: TGTGCCAGTACGGGAGCGGCGGTTAATACGCAGTATTTT
CDR3 protein: CASTGAAVNTQYF

D gene: -
J gene: TRBJ2-3
V gene: TRBV6-6
clone size: -
CDR3 DNA: TGTGCCAGCAGTCAGCGAGTTTCCACAGATACGCAGTATTTT
CDR3 protein: CASSQRVSTDTQYF

D gene: -
J gene: TRBJ1-2
V gene: TRBV7-9
clone size: -
CDR3 DNA: TGTGCCAGCAGCTCGGACGTACGGGGCTATGGCTACACCTTC
CDR3 protein: CASSSDVRGYGYTF

D gene: -
J gene: TRBJ2-7
V gene: TRBV4-2
clone size: -
CDR3 DNA: TGTGCCAGCAGCCATTCGCCGCCAACCTACGAGCAGTACTTC
CDR3 protein: CASSHSPPTYEQYF

D gene: -
J gene: TRBJ1-3
V gene: TRBV11-2
clone size: -
CDR3 DNA: TGTGCCAGCAGTCGCGGATCAGGAAACACCATATATTTT
CDR3 protein: CASSRGSGNTIYF

D gene: -
J gene: TRBJ1-3
V gene: TRBV9
clone size: -
CDR3 DNA: TGTGCCAGCAGCGTAGCAGTGTCTGGAAACACCATATATTTT
CDR3 protein: CASSVAVSGNTIYF

D gene: TRBD1
J gene: TRBJ1-1
V gene: TRBV19
clone size: -
CDR3 DNA: TGTGCCAGCGGAGGGGACAGGAAGAACACTGAAGCTTTCTTT
CDR3 protein: CASGGDRKNTEAFF

D gene: -
J gene: TRBJ1-4
V gene: TRBV19
clone size: -
CDR3 DNA: TGTGCCAGTAGTCAATCTAATGAAAAACTGTTTTTT
CDR3 protein: CASSQSNEKLFF

D gene: TRBD1
J gene: TRBJ1-1
V gene: TRBV9
clone size: -
CDR3 DNA: TGTGCCAGCAGCGTCGGACAGGCCTCCACTGAAGCTTTCTTT
CDR3 protein: CASSVGQASTEAFF

D gene: -
J gene: TRBJ1-1
V gene: TRBV4-1
clone size: -
CDR3 DNA: TGCGCCAGCAGCCAAGACGCACTATCGGCCTCGAACACTGAAGCTTTCTTT
CDR3 protein: CASSQDALSASNTEAFF

D gene: -
J gene: TRBJ2-5
V gene: TRBV4-3
clone size: -
CDR3 DNA: TGCGCCAGCAGCAACCGGGACACCCAGGGGACCCAGTACTTC
CDR3 protein: CASSNRDTQGTQYF

D gene: -
J gene: TRBJ1-2
V gene: TRBV6-6
clone size: -
CDR3 DNA: TGTGCCAGCAGTTACGACGGGTCAACGCGGGATGGCTACACCTTC
CDR3 protein: CASSYDGSTRDGYTF

D gene: -
J gene: TRBJ1-1
V gene: TRBV5-6
clone size: -
CDR3 DNA: TGTGCCAGCAGCTCGTCTTCCCGTGGGAGTGGAGTGAACACTGAAGCTTTCTTT
CDR3 protein: CASSSSSRGSGVNTEAFF